The present T cell receptor (beta chain) was sequenced within a study of T cell clonality in common variable immunodeficiency (dated by TCRdb to between 2015 and 2016). The full study reports these points: CVID TCRbeta sequences reportedly showed fewer deletions and N-nucleotide insertions and lacked highly modified clones with 13 or more V deletions. Compared with healthy controls, CVID subjects showed increased TCRbeta clonality (t-test p = 0.018), a feature most characteristic of about a third of subjects. Differences among patients in the CVID cohort limited the correlations between repertoire features and clinical complications. Even though DNA input was equal, the average per sample came to about 81,820 unique sequences for controls compared with 25,000 to 40,000 for CVID samples. According to the authors, figuring out what caused the increased clonality in CVID would require sequencing the repertoires of T cell subpopulations. Fewer TCRbeta clones were shared among CVID subjects than among healthy controls (p < 0.0001).

CDR1 and CDR2, looked up from the germline V gene, are MNHEY and SVGEGT. Taken from cysteine to phenylalanine, the CDR3 has 17 residues. Sequencing covers 42 bases of the CDR3, shown here with the frame starting at base 1. V loses 6 bases at its end and J loses 5 bases; junction bases beyond the gene matches: 16. For sequencing input, CVID and control samples contributed equivalent amounts of genomic DNA. For every sample, a 60 bp segment covering the rearranged TCRbeta CDR3 region was amplified and then sequenced. The immunoSEQ assay, a bias-corrected multiplex PCR with high-throughput sequencing, was employed for TCRbeta amplification. The authors processed their data as follows. Each unique nucleotide sequence was treated as a clone and annotated with V, D and J genes, copy number and frequency. Sequences were labeled productive if in frame, and non-productive if out of frame or containing stop codons. As previously described, clonality was computed from Shannon's entropy. Mean CDR3 Kyte-Doolittle hydropathy was derived from the predicted amino acid sequences of productive clones. The R hclust function was used to hierarchically cluster scaled V gene usage with Manhattan distance and complete linkage. Sharing of clones by CDR3 amino acid sequence was evaluated by resampling 12 repertoires per group over 100 rounds. The repertoires were screened for more than 55 published EBV-specific TCRbeta sequences and 200 to 250 published CMV-specific TCRbeta sequences. Analysis left out a couple of CVID samples that produced under 10,000 sequences, so approximately 40 CVID repertoires remained. In TCRdb, the immuneACCESS table is reduced to in-frame sequences with V and J assigned. These tables do not hold every clone; where another copy was compared, an unresolved V gene accounts for under half, and the others remain unexplained. From that table come the V and J calls and clone size; the DNA was used to work out D and trimming. The table records about 19,000 clones for this sample, and not one of them appears only once. The top ten clonotypes cover about 25% of the sample.

This clone occurred a few times. Its binding antigen is unknown. The CDR3 is cut off 3 residues early in the read; its end comes from the germline J gene. Standard criteria were used to diagnose CVID, namely serum IgG, IgA and/or IgM reduced below the normal range together with specific antibody deficiency. The CVID group comprised some 44 subjects, about 15 female and around 30 male, aged roughly 9 to 70 years with a mean age of approximately 42. Predominantly Caucasian heritage was noted among both the CVID patients and the healthy controls. At the time of study participation, every CVID subject had been on replacement immunoglobulin therapy for at least one year. At the time of blood collection, no CVID subject was ill or was being treated with immunomodulatory or immunosuppressive medication. From each donor, 5 to 8 ml of heparinized peripheral whole blood was collected. Genomic DNA from adults with common variable immune deficiency (CVID) and from healthy adult controls was used to sequence TCRbeta CDR3 repertoires. To isolate peripheral blood mononuclear cells, diluted blood was subjected to density centrifugation over Hypaque 1077 or Ficoll-Paque. Unsorted mononuclear cells served as the source of genomic DNA, which was extracted either by Qiagen column purification or by a centrifugation-based method.

This TCR was sampled from a human donor with common variable immunodeficiency. The material sequenced was peripheral blood mononuclear cells. The chain joins TRBV6-2 or TRBV6-3 to TRBJ2-5; 9 bases in the junction line up with TRBD1. The part of the CDR3 DNA that was read is TGTGCCAGCAGCACACAACTATACGACAGGGGGGGGGAGACC. Its amino acids are CASSTQLYDRGGET. In full, the CDR3 reads CASSTQLYDRGGETQYF.